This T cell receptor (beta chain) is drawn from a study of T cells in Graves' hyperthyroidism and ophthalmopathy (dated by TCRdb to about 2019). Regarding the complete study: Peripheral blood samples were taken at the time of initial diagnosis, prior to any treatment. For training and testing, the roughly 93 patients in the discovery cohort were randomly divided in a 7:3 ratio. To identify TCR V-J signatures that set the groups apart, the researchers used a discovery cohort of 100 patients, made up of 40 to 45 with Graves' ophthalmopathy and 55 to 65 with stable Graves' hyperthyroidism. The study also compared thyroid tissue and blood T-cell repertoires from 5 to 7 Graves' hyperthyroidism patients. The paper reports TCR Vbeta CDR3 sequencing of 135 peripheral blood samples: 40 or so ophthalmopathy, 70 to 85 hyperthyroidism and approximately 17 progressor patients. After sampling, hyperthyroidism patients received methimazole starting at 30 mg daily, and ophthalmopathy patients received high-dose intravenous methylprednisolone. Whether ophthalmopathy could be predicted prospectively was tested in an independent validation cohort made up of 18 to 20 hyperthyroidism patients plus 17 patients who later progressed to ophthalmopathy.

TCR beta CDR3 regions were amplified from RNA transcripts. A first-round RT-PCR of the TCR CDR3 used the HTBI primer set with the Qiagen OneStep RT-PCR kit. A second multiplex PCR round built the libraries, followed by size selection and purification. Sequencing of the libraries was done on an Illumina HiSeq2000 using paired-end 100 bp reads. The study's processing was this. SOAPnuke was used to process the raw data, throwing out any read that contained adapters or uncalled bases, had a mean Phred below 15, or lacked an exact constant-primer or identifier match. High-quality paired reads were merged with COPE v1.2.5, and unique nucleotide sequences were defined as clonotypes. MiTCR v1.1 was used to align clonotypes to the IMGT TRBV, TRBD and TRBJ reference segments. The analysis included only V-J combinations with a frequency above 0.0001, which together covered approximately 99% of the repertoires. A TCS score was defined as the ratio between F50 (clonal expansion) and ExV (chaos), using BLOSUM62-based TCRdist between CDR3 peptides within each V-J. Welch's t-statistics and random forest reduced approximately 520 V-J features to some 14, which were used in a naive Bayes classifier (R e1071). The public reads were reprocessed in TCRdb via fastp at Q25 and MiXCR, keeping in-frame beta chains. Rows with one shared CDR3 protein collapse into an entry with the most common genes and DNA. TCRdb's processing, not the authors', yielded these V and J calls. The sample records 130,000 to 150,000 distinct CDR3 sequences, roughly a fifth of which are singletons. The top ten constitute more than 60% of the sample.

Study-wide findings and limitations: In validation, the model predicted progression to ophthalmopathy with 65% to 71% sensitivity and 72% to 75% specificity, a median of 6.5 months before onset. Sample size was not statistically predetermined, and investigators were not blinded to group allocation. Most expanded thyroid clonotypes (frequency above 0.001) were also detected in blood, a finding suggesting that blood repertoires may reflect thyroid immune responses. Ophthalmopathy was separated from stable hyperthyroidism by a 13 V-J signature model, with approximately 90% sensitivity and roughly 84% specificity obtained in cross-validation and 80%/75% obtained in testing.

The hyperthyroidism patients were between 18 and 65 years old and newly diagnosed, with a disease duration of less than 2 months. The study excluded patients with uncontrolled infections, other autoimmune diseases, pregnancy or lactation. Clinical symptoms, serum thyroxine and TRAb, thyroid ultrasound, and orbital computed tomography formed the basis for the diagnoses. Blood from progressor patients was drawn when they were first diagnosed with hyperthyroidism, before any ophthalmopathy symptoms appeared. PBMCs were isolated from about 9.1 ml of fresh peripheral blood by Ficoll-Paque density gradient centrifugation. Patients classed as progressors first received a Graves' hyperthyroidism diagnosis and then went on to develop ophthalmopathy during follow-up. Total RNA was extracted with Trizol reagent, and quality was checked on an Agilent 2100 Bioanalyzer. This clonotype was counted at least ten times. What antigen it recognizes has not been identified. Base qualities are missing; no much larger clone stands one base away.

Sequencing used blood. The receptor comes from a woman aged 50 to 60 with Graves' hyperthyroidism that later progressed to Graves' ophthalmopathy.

The CDR3: CASSQAFNTGELFF. The base sequence is TGTGCCAGCAGCCAAGCTTTTAACACCGGGGAGCTGTTTTTT. The chain joins TRBV3-1 to TRBJ2-2; a confident D gene designation cannot be given. Measured from the cysteine to the phenylalanine, the CDR3 is 14 residues long. The sequence is cut down to CDR3 DNA, 42 bases in frame from base 1. The germline V gene (reference sequence) specifies LGHDT as CDR1 and YNNKEL as CDR2. Between the V and J ends, shortened by 1 base and 2 bases respectively, the junction contains 5 bases.